This T cell receptor (beta chain) was identified during a study of blood T cells in healthy people across ages (dated by TCRdb to 2015 to 2017). With respect to the entire study: In model experiments, template switching captured about one uniquely barcoded TCR beta cDNA molecule for every two T cells. The study measured age-related changes in TCR beta repertoire diversity using deep sequencing normalized with unique cDNA molecular identifiers. The donors were split into four age groups: young (average 16 years), middle-aged (around 37), aged (over 55) and long-lived (more than 80). To avoid experimental bias, donors of different ages were randomly spread across the sequencing lanes. Two additional independent replicas of 1 million unique cDNA reads from the same blood draw were analyzed for two donors (one aged 18 to 30 and one aged 80 or older).

The method was 5' RACE. TCRdb lists the instrument as Illumina HiSeq 2500. The second PCR ran for about 6 to 12 cycles and used a J-beta primer mix along with a sample-barcoded 5' primer. A template-switch 5' adaptor carrying 12 random nucleotides introduced a unique molecular identifier onto each TCR beta cDNA molecule. Each sample yielded at least 3 million CDR3-containing paired-end reads. All of the RNA was converted into first-strand cDNA using the Mint cDNA synthesis kit, with a TRBC-specific oligonucleotide serving as the primer. All cDNA was treated with uracil-DNA glycosylase and then went through a first 18-cycle PCR with the universal primers M1SS and BC2_uni_R. Concerning the study's data processing: For normalization, 1 million high-quality reads, each with a distinct molecular identifier, were randomly selected from each sample. Instead of being binned into consensus sequences, reads that shared molecular identifiers were thrown out. MiTCR, with a Q25 quality threshold and the strictest error-elimination algorithm, was used for CDR3 identification, clonotype clustering and error correction. A nonparametric unseen species model with Euler transformation was used to estimate a lower bound on total TCR beta diversity. TCRdb reworked the public reads: Q25 trimming with fastp, MiXCR clone assembly, productive beta chains retained. Every entry covers one CDR3 protein and lists the most common genes and DNA from its rows. What appears here as the V and J calls and clone size reflects TCRdb's work, not the paper's. This sample has about 1.6 million distinct CDR3 sequences in its table, and about 31% of those were observed once. Over 9% of the sample belongs to the ten largest clones.

What the research found in general, with its limitations: Estimates of total diversity based on one million sequenced T cells were considered lower bounds and underestimates. Compared with the aged group, more naive CD4+ T cells, fewer expanded clones and increased TCR diversity were shown by the long-lived group, suggesting age selection. Because the CMV infection status of the donors was unknown, age-related changes in expanded clonotypes may potentially have been confounded. Because profiling used bulk unsorted PBMCs, naive and antigen-experienced compartments could not be compared conclusively. Observed TCR beta diversity per million T cells fell roughly linearly with age, and a significant reduction was already apparent by age roughly 40. Observed TCR beta diversity correlated strongly with the percentage of naive T cells measured by flow cytometry.

With regard to this clonotype: The target of this receptor is not known. No per-base quality is available; no much larger clone lies one base away.

Donors were around 37 systemically healthy Caucasian individuals from Russia aged 6 to 90 years. Each donor gave around 9 milliliters of peripheral blood, collected into EDTA-treated Vacutainer tubes. Ficoll-Paque density-gradient centrifugation was used to isolate PBMCs, with at least 7 million per sample. Trizol reagent was used to extract total RNA from the PBMCs, yielding at least 6 micrograms per sample. Naive CD45RAhigh/CD27high T cell percentages were measured by flow cytometry on a PBMC aliquot from every donor. The TCR comes from a woman aged 25-40 years in good health. Sequencing was done on a sample of blood.

The CDR3 has the sequence CASSQSGGANYGYTF. The DNA is TGCGCCAGCAGCCAAAGCGGCGGAGCTAACTATGGCTACACCTTC. Here the chain combines TRBV4-1 and TRBJ1-2, with no D gene named confidently. The germline ends are 10 bases apart after V is trimmed by 2 bases and J by 0 bases. Reading the germline V gene gives CDR1 MGHRA and CDR2 YSYEKL. The CDR3 holds 15 amino acids from the cysteine to the phenylalanine. The kept DNA is CDR3 alone, 45 bases in frame from the first base.